The source of this T cell receptor beta chain is a study of blood T cell repertoires in COVID-19. The wider study: Sites in the United States, Italy and Spain provided acute and convalescent COVID-19 samples. Nucleic acid was either cDNA or gDNA, and it came from T cells, B-cell-depleted T cells, or PBMCs.

The germline V gene has CDR1 KGHDR and CDR2 SFDVKD. The CDR3 runs 15 residues. Trimming removed 2 bases from V and 4 bases from J; junction bases left unmatched: 1. In the original processing: Reference gene primer amplification gave nucleated cell count estimates. Clones were sequenced by immunoSEQ multiplex PCR, and TCRdb holds only the in-frame ones, with some missing. V and J calls and clone size are those listed in that table; D and trimming were worked out from the DNA. The sample lists hundreds of thousands of clones; roughly 88% were seen once. Source material: peripheral blood. This TCR was sampled from a woman over 75 with COVID-19, enrolled during active disease. The chain combines TRBV24-1 with TRBJ2-3; 11 positions match TRBD1. The CDR3 region is CATSDSGQGADTQYF. The CDR3 DNA reads as TGTGCCACCAGTGATTCGGGACAGGGGGCAGATACGCAGTATTTT.